Listed below are T cell receptor beta chains from one sample, sequenced in a study of CD8 T cells in Susac syndrome. TCRdb ran MiXCR on the immunoSEQ multiplex PCR reads and lists one entry per CDR3 protein. The sample records 100,000 to 150,000 distinct CDR3 sequences, more than 90% being singletons. Sequenced material: CD8+ T cells from PBMCs. The receptors stem from a human donor with Susac syndrome. CDR3s include the opening cysteine and the closing phenylalanine or tryptophan. Each record gives: D gene, clone size, J gene, V gene, CDR3 protein, CDR3 DNA. D genes are given only for firm matches. A clone size is listed for some rows: how often the clone was seen (once, few, many), or a class if it is expanded.

d_call: -
clone_size: -
j_call: TRBJ2-7
v_call: TRBV10-3
cdr3_aa: CAISTGQDEQYF
cdr3_nt: TGTGCCATCAGCACAGGGCAGGACGAGCAGTACTTC

d_call: -
clone_size: -
j_call: TRBJ2-6
v_call: TRBV19
cdr3_aa: CASTQAAGANVLTF
cdr3_nt: TGTGCCAGTACACAGGCTGCTGGGGCCAACGTCCTGACTTTC

d_call: TRBD2
clone_size: -
j_call: TRBJ2-5
v_call: TRBV15
cdr3_aa: CATSGTWEGETQYF
cdr3_nt: TGTGCCACCAGCGGCACATGGGAGGGAGAGACCCAGTACTTC

d_call: TRBD1
clone_size: -
j_call: TRBJ1-6
v_call: TRBV28
cdr3_aa: CASSSQGAYTSPLHF
cdr3_nt: TGTGCCAGCAGTTCACAGGGGGCCTACACCTCACCCCTCCACTTT

d_call: -
clone_size: -
j_call: TRBJ2-7
v_call: TRBV28
cdr3_aa: CASTPTGHHYYEQYF
cdr3_nt: TGTGCCAGCACTCCCACCGGACACCATTACTACGAGCAGTACTTC

d_call: -
clone_size: -
j_call: TRBJ1-1
v_call: TRBV6-5
cdr3_aa: CASRVRMNTEAFF
cdr3_nt: TGTGCCAGCCGGGTCAGAATGAACACTGAAGCTTTCTTT

d_call: TRBD2
clone_size: -
j_call: TRBJ2-5
v_call: TRBV2
cdr3_aa: CASSSERGDGETQYF
cdr3_nt: TGTGCCAGCAGTTCCGAGCGGGGGGACGGAGAGACCCAGTACTTC

d_call: -
clone_size: -
j_call: TRBJ2-5
v_call: TRBV20-1
cdr3_aa: CSAPPGAQETQYF
cdr3_nt: TGCAGTGCTCCCCCCGGGGCTCAAGAGACCCAGTACTTC

d_call: TRBD2
clone_size: -
j_call: TRBJ2-1
v_call: TRBV10-3
cdr3_aa: CAISGGSGSYYNEQFF
cdr3_nt: TGTGCCATCAGTGGGGGTAGCGGGAGCTATTACAATGAGCAGTTCTTC

d_call: TRBD1
clone_size: -
j_call: TRBJ1-2
v_call: TRBV29-1
cdr3_aa: CSVAGQGVGNYGYTF
cdr3_nt: TGCAGCGTCGCCGGACAGGGTGTAGGGAACTATGGCTACACCTTC

d_call: -
clone_size: -
j_call: TRBJ1-1
v_call: TRBV30
cdr3_aa: CAWSWSNTEAFF
cdr3_nt: TGTGCCTGGAGTTGGTCGAACACTGAAGCTTTCTTT

d_call: TRBD2
clone_size: -
j_call: TRBJ2-7
v_call: TRBV27
cdr3_aa: CASRVAGTYEQYF
cdr3_nt: TGTGCCAGCAGAGTAGCGGGGACCTACGAGCAGTACTTC

d_call: TRBD2
clone_size: -
j_call: TRBJ2-1
v_call: TRBV12-3/TRBV12-4
cdr3_aa: CASSSLAGGNKNEQFF
cdr3_nt: TGTGCCAGCAGTTCCTTAGCGGGAGGCAATAAAAATGAGCAGTTCTTC

d_call: -
clone_size: -
j_call: TRBJ1-5
v_call: TRBV20-1
cdr3_aa: CSARVGLGTRGNQPQHF
cdr3_nt: TGCAGTGCTAGAGTCGGACTCGGTACGAGGGGCAATCAGCCCCAGCATTTT

d_call: -
clone_size: -
j_call: TRBJ1-5
v_call: TRBV9
cdr3_aa: CASSPWGSNQPQHF
cdr3_nt: TGTGCCAGCAGCCCTTGGGGAAGCAATCAGCCCCAGCATTTT

d_call: TRBD2
clone_size: -
j_call: TRBJ2-1
v_call: TRBV30
cdr3_aa: CAWSVRGGSLSYNEQFF
cdr3_nt: TGTGCCTGGAGTGTACGGGGCGGGAGCCTCTCCTACAATGAGCAGTTCTTC

d_call: -
clone_size: -
j_call: TRBJ2-5
v_call: TRBV5-1
cdr3_aa: CASSSYDSQETQYF
cdr3_nt: TGCGCCAGCAGCTCCTATGACAGTCAAGAGACCCAGTACTTC

d_call: -
clone_size: -
j_call: TRBJ2-7
v_call: TRBV24-1
cdr3_aa: CATSDQAGGQPYEQYF
cdr3_nt: TGTGCCACCAGTGATCAGGCAGGCGGACAGCCCTACGAGCAGTACTTC

d_call: TRBD2
clone_size: -
j_call: TRBJ2-7
v_call: TRBV6-5
cdr3_aa: CASKGTKTYEQYF
cdr3_nt: TGTGCCAGCAAGGGGACTAAAACCTACGAGCAGTACTTC

d_call: TRBD2
clone_size: -
j_call: TRBJ2-7
v_call: TRBV4-1
cdr3_aa: CASSQDSGSGREQYF
cdr3_nt: TGCGCCAGCAGCCAAGATAGCGGGTCCGGTCGGGAGCAGTACTTC

d_call: TRBD2
clone_size: -
j_call: TRBJ2-1
v_call: TRBV7-9
cdr3_aa: CASSLRLAGVREQFF
cdr3_nt: TGTGCCAGCAGCTTACGGCTAGCGGGAGTGCGAGAGCAGTTCTTC

d_call: TRBD2
clone_size: once
j_call: TRBJ2-1
v_call: TRBV30
cdr3_aa: CAWTKRDHGKEQFF
cdr3_nt: TGTGCCTGGACAAAGCGGGATCACGGGAAGGAGCAGTTCTTC

d_call: -
clone_size: once
j_call: TRBJ2-6
v_call: TRBV12-3/TRBV12-4
cdr3_aa: CASSFAGANVLTF
cdr3_nt: TGTGCCAGCAGTTTCGCTGGGGCCAACGTCCTGACTTTC

d_call: TRBD2
clone_size: -
j_call: TRBJ2-5
v_call: TRBV9
cdr3_aa: CASSATGLAGGQETQYF
cdr3_nt: TGTGCCAGCAGCGCGACAGGACTAGCGGGAGGACAAGAGACCCAGTACTTC

d_call: TRBD1
clone_size: once
j_call: TRBJ1-1
v_call: TRBV29-1
cdr3_aa: CSVLSTGVYMNTEAFF
cdr3_nt: TGCAGCGTTCTTTCAACAGGGGTTTACATGAACACTGAAGCTTTCTTT

d_call: -
clone_size: -
j_call: TRBJ2-3
v_call: TRBV7-3
cdr3_aa: CASSLSRADTQYF
cdr3_nt: TGTGCCAGCAGCTTATCCAGGGCAGATACGCAGTATTTT

d_call: -
clone_size: -
j_call: TRBJ2-5
v_call: TRBV2
cdr3_aa: CASRWDWERTQYF
cdr3_nt: TGTGCCAGCAGGTGGGACTGGGAGAGGACCCAGTACTTC

d_call: -
clone_size: once
j_call: TRBJ2-7
v_call: TRBV7-2
cdr3_aa: CASSPTPGSYEQYF
cdr3_nt: TGTGCCAGCAGTCCCACTCCGGGTTCCTACGAGCAGTACTTC

d_call: -
clone_size: -
j_call: TRBJ2-2
v_call: TRBV3-1
cdr3_aa: CASSQEQGPGELFF
cdr3_nt: TGTGCCAGCAGCCAAGAGCAGGGGCCCGGGGAGCTGTTTTTT

d_call: TRBD2
clone_size: -
j_call: TRBJ2-3
v_call: TRBV5-6
cdr3_aa: CASSSVTSGRAGDTQYF
cdr3_nt: TGTGCCAGCAGCTCTGTTACTAGCGGGAGGGCCGGAGATACGCAGTATTTT

d_call: -
clone_size: -
j_call: TRBJ1-2
v_call: TRBV29-1
cdr3_aa: CSVEQPYGYTF
cdr3_nt: TGCAGCGTTGAACAACCCTATGGCTACACCTTC

d_call: TRBD1
clone_size: -
j_call: TRBJ2-7
v_call: TRBV27
cdr3_aa: CAIDLTGTYEQYF
cdr3_nt: TGTGCCATCGATTTGACAGGGACCTACGAGCAGTACTTC

d_call: TRBD1
clone_size: once
j_call: TRBJ1-5
v_call: TRBV11-2
cdr3_aa: CASSLEPRGYRGLYSNQPQHF
cdr3_nt: TGTGCCAGCAGCTTAGAGCCCAGGGGCTACAGGGGCCTCTATAGCAATCAGCCCCAGCATTTT

d_call: TRBD1
clone_size: -
j_call: TRBJ2-4
v_call: TRBV6-6
cdr3_aa: CASSYTGTGENIQYF
cdr3_nt: TGTGCCAGCAGTTACACCGGGACAGGGGAAAACATTCAGTACTTC

d_call: -
clone_size: once
j_call: TRBJ1-1
v_call: TRBV30
cdr3_aa: CAWRILNTEAFF
cdr3_nt: TGTGCCTGGAGGATACTGAACACTGAAGCTTTCTTT

d_call: -
clone_size: -
j_call: TRBJ1-5
v_call: TRBV7-2
cdr3_aa: CASSSDTNPDYQPQHF
cdr3_nt: TGTGCCAGCAGCTCCGACACAAACCCAGACTATCAGCCCCAGCATTTT